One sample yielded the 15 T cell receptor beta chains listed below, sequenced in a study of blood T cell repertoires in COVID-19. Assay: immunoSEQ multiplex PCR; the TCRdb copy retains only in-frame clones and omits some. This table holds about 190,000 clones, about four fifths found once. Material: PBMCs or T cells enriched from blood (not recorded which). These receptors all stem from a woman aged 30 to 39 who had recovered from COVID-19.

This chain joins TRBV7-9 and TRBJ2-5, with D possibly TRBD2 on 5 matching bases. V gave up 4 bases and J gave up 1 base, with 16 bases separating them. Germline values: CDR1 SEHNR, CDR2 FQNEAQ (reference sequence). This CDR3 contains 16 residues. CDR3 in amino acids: CASSSLTGKSQETQYF. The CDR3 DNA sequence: TGTGCCAGCAGCTCCCTGACGGGAAAGAGCCAAGAGACCCAGTACTTC.

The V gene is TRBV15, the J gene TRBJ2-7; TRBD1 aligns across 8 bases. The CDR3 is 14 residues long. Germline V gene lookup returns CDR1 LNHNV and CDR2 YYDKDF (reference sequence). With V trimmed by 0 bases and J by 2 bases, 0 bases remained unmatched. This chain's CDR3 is CATSRDRGPYEQYV. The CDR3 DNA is TGTGCCACCAGCAGAGACAGGGGGCCCTACGAGCAGTACGTC.

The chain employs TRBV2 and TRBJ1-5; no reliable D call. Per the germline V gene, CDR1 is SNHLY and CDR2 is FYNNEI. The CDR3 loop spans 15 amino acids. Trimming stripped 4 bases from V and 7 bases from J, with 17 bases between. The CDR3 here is CASSGGISQWQPQHF. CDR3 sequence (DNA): TGTGCCAGCAGTGGAGGGATATCGCAATGGCAGCCCCAGCATTTT.

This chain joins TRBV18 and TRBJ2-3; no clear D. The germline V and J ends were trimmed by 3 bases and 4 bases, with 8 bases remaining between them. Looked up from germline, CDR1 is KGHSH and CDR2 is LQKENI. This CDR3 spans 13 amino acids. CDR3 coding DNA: TGTGCCAGCTCACCTCGGGTCTCAGATACGCAGTATTTT. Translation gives CASSPRVSDTQYF.

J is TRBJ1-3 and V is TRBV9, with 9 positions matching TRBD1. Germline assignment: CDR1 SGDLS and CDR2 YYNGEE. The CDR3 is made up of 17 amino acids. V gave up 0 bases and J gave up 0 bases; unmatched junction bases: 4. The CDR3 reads CASSVAGTGSSGNTIYF. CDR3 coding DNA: TGTGCCAGCAGCGTAGCTGGGACAGGGAGCTCTGGAAACACCATATATTTT.

The CDR3 DNA is TGCGCCAGCAGACAGACGAACACTGAAGCTTTCTTT. Translation: CASRQTNTEAFF. The rearrangement joins TRBV5-1 to TRBJ1-1; D unclear. CDR1 is SGHRS and CDR2 is YFSETQ in the germline V gene. V gave up 5 bases and J gave up 1 base, with 6 bases separating them. The CDR3 totals 12 residues.

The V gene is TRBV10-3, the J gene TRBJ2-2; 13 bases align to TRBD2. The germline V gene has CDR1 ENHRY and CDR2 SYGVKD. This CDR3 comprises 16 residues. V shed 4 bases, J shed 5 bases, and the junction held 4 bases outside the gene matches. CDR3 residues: CAISVGTSGITGELFF. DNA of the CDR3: TGTGCCATCAGTGTCGGGACTAGCGGGATAACCGGGGAGCTGTTTTTT.

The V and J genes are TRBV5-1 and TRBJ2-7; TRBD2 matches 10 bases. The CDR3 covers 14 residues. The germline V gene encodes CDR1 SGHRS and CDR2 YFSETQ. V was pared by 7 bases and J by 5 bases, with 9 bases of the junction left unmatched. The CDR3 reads CASGDTSGNHEQYF. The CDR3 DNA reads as TGCGCCAGCGGGGACACTAGCGGGAACCACGAGCAGTACTTC.

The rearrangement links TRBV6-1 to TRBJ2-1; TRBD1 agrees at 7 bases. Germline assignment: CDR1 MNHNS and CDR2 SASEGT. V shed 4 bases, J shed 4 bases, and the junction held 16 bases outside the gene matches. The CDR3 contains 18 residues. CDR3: CASSGSPPGQTIYNEQFF. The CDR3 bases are TGTGCCAGCAGTGGGAGCCCCCCGGGACAGACTATTTACAATGAGCAGTTCTTC.

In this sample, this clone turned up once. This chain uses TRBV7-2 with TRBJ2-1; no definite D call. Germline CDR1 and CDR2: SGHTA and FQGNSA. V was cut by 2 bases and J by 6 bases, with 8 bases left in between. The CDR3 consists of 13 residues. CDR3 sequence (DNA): TGTGCCAGCAGCTTATCGCGGAGCAATGAGCAGTTCTTC. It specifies CASSLSRSNEQFF.

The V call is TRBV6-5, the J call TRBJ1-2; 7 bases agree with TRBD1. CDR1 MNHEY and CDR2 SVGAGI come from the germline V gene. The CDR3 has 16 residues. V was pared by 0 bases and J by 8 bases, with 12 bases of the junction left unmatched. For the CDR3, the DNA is TGTGCCAGCAGTTACTCGAAGACAGGGTCCCCTTGGGGCTACACCTTC. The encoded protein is CASSYSKTGSPWGYTF.

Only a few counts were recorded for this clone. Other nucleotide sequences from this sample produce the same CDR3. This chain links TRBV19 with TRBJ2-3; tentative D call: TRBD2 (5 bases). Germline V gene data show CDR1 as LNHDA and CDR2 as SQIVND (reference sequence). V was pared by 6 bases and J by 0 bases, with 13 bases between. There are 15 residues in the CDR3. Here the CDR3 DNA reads TGTGCCAGTAGCACCCCGACTAAGAGCACAGATACGCAGTATTTT. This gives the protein CASSTPTKSTDTQYF.

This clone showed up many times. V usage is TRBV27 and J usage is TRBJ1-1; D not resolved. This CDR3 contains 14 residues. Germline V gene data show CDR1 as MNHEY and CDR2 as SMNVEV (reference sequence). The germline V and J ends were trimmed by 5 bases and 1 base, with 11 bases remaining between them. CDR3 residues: CASSPFATNTEAFF. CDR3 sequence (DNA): TGTGCCAGCAGTCCCTTCGCTACGAACACTGAAGCTTTCTTT.

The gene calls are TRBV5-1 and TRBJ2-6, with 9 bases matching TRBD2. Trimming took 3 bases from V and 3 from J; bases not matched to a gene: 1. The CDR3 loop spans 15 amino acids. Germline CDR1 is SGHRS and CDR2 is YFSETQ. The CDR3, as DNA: TGCGCCAGCAGCTCGACTAGCGGTGGGGCCAACGTCCTGACTTTC. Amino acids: CASSSTSGGANVLTF. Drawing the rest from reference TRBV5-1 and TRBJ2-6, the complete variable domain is KAGVTQTPRYLIKTRGQQVTLSCSPISGHRSVSWYQQTPGQGLQFLFEYFSETQRNKGNFPGRFSGRQFSNSRSEMNVSTLELGDSALYLCASSSTSGGANVLTFGAGSRLTVL.

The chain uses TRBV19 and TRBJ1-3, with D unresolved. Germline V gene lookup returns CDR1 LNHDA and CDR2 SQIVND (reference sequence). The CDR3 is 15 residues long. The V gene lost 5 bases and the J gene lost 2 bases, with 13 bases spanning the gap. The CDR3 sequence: CASSDLGVTGNTIYF. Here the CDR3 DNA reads TGTGCCAGTAGTGATCTCGGGGTGACTGGAAACACCATATATTTT.